Presented here are 20 T cell receptor beta chains from one specimen sequenced in a study of T cell responses to AZD1222 COVID-19 vaccine. Sequencing used immunoSEQ multiplex PCR; TCRdb keeps in-frame clones, though not all of them. The data contain about 180,000 clones, approximately 91% of them singletons. The sample consisted of peripheral blood, taken on day 0 of AZD1222 vaccination. The receptors stem from an adult in good health.

This chain uses TRBV5-6 with TRBJ1-2, with D perhaps TRBD1 (6 bases). Trimming removed 0 bases at V and 4 bases at J, with 13 bases between. The germline gives CDR1 SGHDT, CDR2 YYEEEE. This CDR3 comprises 15 residues. This chain's CDR3 is CASSLDPQGSYGYTF. The CDR3 region has the DNA TGTGCCAGCAGCTTGGACCCTCAGGGGAGCTATGGCTACACCTTC.

V usage is TRBV28 and J usage is TRBJ1-1; D is ambiguous. CDR1 is MDHEN, CDR2 SYDVKM, per germline. The length of the CDR3 is 14 residues. Trimming pared 5 bases from V and 5 bases from J, leaving 15 bases between. The CDR3 is CASSPAGFGTEAFF. The CDR3 nucleotides read TGTGCCAGCAGTCCCGCCGGATTCGGGACTGAAGCTTTCTTT.

This chain uses TRBV24-1 with TRBJ1-2, with a possible D match to TRBD1 (5 bases). V lost 3 bases, J lost 4 bases, and 14 bases lay in between. CDR3 length: 15 amino acids. Germline loops: CDR1 KGHDR, CDR2 SFDVKD. The CDR3 reads CATSDPGPKGYGYTF. CDR3 DNA sequence: TGTGCCACCAGTGATCCGGGACCTAAGGGCTATGGCTACACCTTC.

The chain is built from TRBV5-1 and TRBJ1-2; tentative D call: TRBD1 (5 bases). V was clipped by 0 bases and J by 7 bases, with 13 bases between them. Per the germline V gene, CDR1 is SGHRS and CDR2 is YFSETQ. The CDR3 has 14 residues. The CDR3 region is CASSLEYGGPGYTF. DNA for the CDR3: TGCGCCAGCAGCTTGGAGTACGGGGGACCTGGCTACACCTTC.

This chain links TRBV29-1 with TRBJ2-1; D is ambiguous. The CDR3 length is 9 residues. Germline loops: CDR1 SQVTM, CDR2 ANQGSEA. The V end was cut by 8 bases, the J end by 7 bases, with 6 bases between. DNA for the CDR3: TGCAGCATTCCGAATGAGCAGTTCTTC. Amino acid sequence: CSIPNEQFF.

The chain carries TRBV28 and TRBJ2-3; 7 nucleotides match TRBD1. Germline CDR1 is MDHEN and CDR2 is SYDVKM. The trim removed 6 bases at V and 7 bases at J, leaving 7 bases unmatched. The CDR3 consists of 13 residues. The CDR3 sequence: CASSDPGQHTQYF. CDR3 sequence (DNA): TGTGCCAGCAGCGATCCGGGACAGCATACGCAGTATTTT.

The chain links TRBV10-3 to TRBJ2-7, with a tentative D call TRBD1 (7 bases). V gave up 5 bases and J gave up 6 bases, with 14 bases separating them. The CDR3 has 13 amino acids. Germline CDR1 reads ENHRY; CDR2 reads SYGVKD. CDR3 sequence: CAISTLQGGEQYV. The CDR3 nucleotides are TGTGCCATCAGTACCCTCCAGGGGGGCGAGCAGTACGTC.

This clone was seen once. The chain employs TRBV18 and TRBJ2-3, with 15 bases that match TRBD2. From germline, CDR1 is KGHSH and CDR2 LQKENI. This CDR3 spans 19 amino acids. After removal of 0 bases from V and 2 bases from J, the junction contained 6 bases not matched to a gene. The CDR3 spells CASSPPGLAGGGPTDTQYF. CDR3 sequence (DNA): TGTGCCAGCTCACCACCGGGACTAGCGGGAGGAGGGCCCACAGATACGCAGTATTTT. The full variable domain, its missing parts supplied by reference TRBV18 and TRBJ2-3, is NAGVMQNPRHLVRRRGQEARLRCSPMKGHSHVYWYRQLPEEGLKFMVYLQKENIIDESGMPKERFSAEFPKEGPSILRIQQVVRGDSAAYFCASSPPGLAGGGPTDTQYFGPGTRLTVL.

The chain has TRBV7-5 and TRBJ1-5; TRBD1 is taken as the D call from the table, unchecked against the DNA. TRBV7-5 is an annotated pseudogene. The CDR3 contains 15 residues. The CDR3, as DNA: TGTGCCAGAAGCTCCCGTCGAGGGACAAATCAGCCCCAGCATTTT. Translation: CARSSRRGTNQPQHF.

V is TRBV6-2 or TRBV6-3 and J is TRBJ1-1; D is ambiguous. This CDR3 region has 14 residues. Germline lookup yields CDR1 MNHEY and CDR2 SVGEGT. V lost 2 bases and J lost 4, with 11 bases in between. Written as DNA, the CDR3 is TGTGCCAGCAGTTACGTCGGTCCATTCACTGAAGCTTTCTTT. This sequence encodes CASSYVGPFTEAFF.

The chain has TRBV14 and TRBJ1-2; no firm D call. CDR3 length: 14 amino acids. Trimming shortened V by 4 bases and J by 0 bases, and 9 bases separated the two germline ends. CDR1 and CDR2 from the germline V gene are SGHDN and FVKESK. CDR3 coding DNA: TGTGCCAGCAGCCCGCTCGGGACTAACTATGGCTACACCTTC. Translating it yields CASSPLGTNYGYTF.

This chain joins TRBV27 and TRBJ1-5; D is possibly TRBD1 (5 bases). The CDR3 totals 16 residues. From germline, CDR1 is MNHEY and CDR2 SMNVEV (reference sequence). Trimming left V 0 bases short and J 1 base short, with 10 bases between. CDR3 region: CASSLSRAGSNQPQHF. CDR3 DNA: TGTGCCAGCAGTTTATCGAGGGCAGGGAGCAATCAGCCCCAGCATTTT.

The chain has TRBV3-1 (or the pseudogene TRBV3-2) and TRBJ2-5; perhaps TRBD1 as D (6 bases). Germline V gives CDR1 LGHDT, CDR2 YNNKEL (reference sequence). The V end lost 5 bases, the J end lost 5 bases, and 12 bases lay between the germline ends. This CDR3 has 13 amino acids. The CDR3 sequence: CASSRGIRETQYF. The DNA of the CDR3 is TGTGCCAGCAGCAGGGGGATACGGGAGACCCAGTACTTC.

The genes are TRBV9 and TRBJ2-1; D unresolved. V was pared by 4 bases and J by 8 bases, with 10 bases between. The CDR3 is 12 residues long. CDR1 is SGDLS, CDR2 YYNGEE, per germline. The CDR3 sequence: CASSTNSDEQFF. The CDR3 DNA reads as TGTGCCAGCAGCACCAACAGCGATGAGCAGTTCTTC.

This chain connects TRBV7-8 to TRBJ2-4, with D unresolved. CDR3 length equals 14 residues. From germline, CDR1 is SGHVS and CDR2 FQNEAQ. The ends were cut back, 6 bases at V and 4 bases at J, with 13 bases in the middle. The CDR3 is CASSTGQPKNIQYF. The DNA for the CDR3 is TGTGCCAGCAGTACCGGGCAACCGAAAAACATTCAGTACTTC.

CDR3: CASSQGPAGRSYNEQFF. CDR3 nucleotides: TGCGCCAGCAGCCAAGGACCAGCGGGAAGGTCCTACAATGAGCAGTTCTTC. This chain links TRBV4-1 with TRBJ2-1; 7 bases are a match to TRBD2. The germline gives CDR1 MGHRA, CDR2 YSYEKL. The CDR3 totals 17 residues. J gave up 1 base and V 1 base, and 7 bases lay outside the gene matches.

The genes are TRBV13 and TRBJ1-1; D is ambiguous. The germline gives CDR1 PRHDT, CDR2 FYEKMQ (reference sequence). V lost 5 bases to trimming and J lost 0 bases, with 4 bases between them. This CDR3 has 12 amino acids. The CDR3 protein is CASSEMNTEAFF. The DNA for the CDR3 is TGTGCCAGCAGCGAGATGAACACTGAAGCTTTCTTT. The full variable domain, its missing parts supplied by reference TRBV13 and TRBJ1-1, is AAGVIQSPRHLIKEKRETATLKCYPIPRHDTVYWYQQGPGQDPQFLISFYEKMQSDKGSIPDRFSAQQFSDYHSELNMSSLELGDSALYFCASSEMNTEAFFGQGTRLTVV.

The CDR3 coding sequence is TGCGCCAGCAGTCTAACAGGGAGTGCAACTAATGAAAAACTGTTTTTT. Translated: CASSLTGSATNEKLFF. This chain connects TRBV5-1 to TRBJ1-4; D is perhaps TRBD1 (6 bases). There are 16 residues in the CDR3. Germline CDR1 and CDR2: SGHRS and YFSETQ. V gave up 5 bases and J gave up 0 bases, with 14 bases separating them.

This clone showed up just a few times. V and J are TRBV29-1 and TRBJ1-4; weak D call: TRBD1 (5 bases). V shed 6 bases and J shed 7 bases, with 21 bases lying between them. The CDR3 runs to 15 residues. Germline V gene sequence: CDR1 SQVTM, CDR2 ANQGSEA. The CDR3 region is CSVGTTGTSGEKLFF. The CDR3 DNA is TGCAGCGTGGGCACAACCGGGACGTCGGGTGAAAAACTGTTTTTT.

The chain uses TRBV2 and TRBJ2-5, with 9 bases aligning to TRBD1. From germline, CDR1 is SNHLY and CDR2 FYNNEI. Trimming removed 10 bases from V and 4 bases from J; junction bases left unmatched: 10. This CDR3 contains 14 residues. The CDR3 sequence: CATTGGVAVETQYF. As DNA, the CDR3 is TGTGCCACCACAGGGGGCGTAGCGGTAGAGACCCAGTACTTC.